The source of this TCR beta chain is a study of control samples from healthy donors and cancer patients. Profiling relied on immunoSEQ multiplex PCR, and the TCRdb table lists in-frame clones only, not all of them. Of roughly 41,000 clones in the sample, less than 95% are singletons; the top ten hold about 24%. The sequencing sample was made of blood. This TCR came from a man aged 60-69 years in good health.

In DNA, the CDR3 is TGTGCCAGCTCACGGGACAGGCAAACCTACGAGCAGTACTTC. This codes for CASSRDRQTYEQYF. The chain employs TRBV18 and TRBJ2-7; TRBD1 matches at 8 bases. Germline-derived CDR1 and CDR2 are KGHSH and LQKENI. J gave up 2 bases and V 4 bases, and 4 bases lay outside the gene matches. The CDR3 runs 14 residues. Supplemented by reference TRBV18 and TRBJ2-7, the full variable domain reads NAGVMQNPRHLVRRRGQEARLRCSPMKGHSHVYWYRQLPEEGLKFMVYLQKENIIDESGMPKERFSAEFPKEGPSILRIQQVVRGDSAAYFCASSRDRQTYEQYFGPGTRLTVT.